A selection of T cell receptor beta chains follows, all from one sample in a study of T cells after posttransplantation cyclophosphamide. Repertoires were generated with immunoSEQ multiplex PCR, while TCRdb's copy carries only in-frame clones and drops some. The sample contains 10,000 to 15,000 clones, none of them singletons. The sequenced material came from PBMCs. The origin of the receptors is a woman in her forties in good health, CMV-negative, and a related stem cell transplant donor. CDR3s include the opening cysteine and the closing phenylalanine or tryptophan. D genes are given only for firm matches. The size entry gives once, few or many counts, or a class when the clone is expanded.

>TRBD1|TRBV19|TRBJ2-7|many
CASSFGQGYEQYF
TGTGCCAGTAGTTTCGGACAGGGCTACGAGCAGTACTTC
>TRBD1|TRBV10-3|TRBJ1-5|many
CAISEGGGQPQHF
TGTGCCATCAGTGAAGGGGGCGGACAGCCCCAGCATTTT
>TRBD2|TRBV5-4|TRBJ2-3|many
CASSFWTSGNKQYF
TGTGCCAGCAGCTTTTGGACTAGCGGGAACAAGCAGTATTTT
>TRBD1|TRBV9|TRBJ2-7|many
CASSTETGTYEQYF
TGTGCCAGCAGCACGGAGACAGGGACGTACGAGCAGTACTTC
>.|TRBV13|TRBJ2-7|many
CASSSRDITYEQYF
TGTGCCAGCAGCAGCCGGGACATTACCTACGAGCAGTACTTC
>.|TRBV7-7|TRBJ2-5|many
CASSLEFRAQETQYF
TGTGCTAGCAGCTTAGAATTCAGGGCGCAAGAGACCCAGTACTTC
>.|TRBV5-6|TRBJ1-4|many
CASSLGGDGYNEKLFF
TGTGCCAGCAGCCTGGGCGGGGACGGTTATAATGAAAAACTGTTTTTT
>TRBD1|TRBV10-2|TRBJ1-1|many
CASRGVTGYEGEAFF
TGCGCCAGCAGGGGAGTGACAGGGTACGAGGGTGAAGCTTTCTTT
>TRBD1|TRBV30|TRBJ1-3|many
CAGDRGNGNTIYF
TGTGCCGGAGACAGGGGAAATGGAAACACCATATATTTT
>TRBD1|TRBV18|TRBJ2-2|many
CASSRKDRDPGELFF
TGTGCCAGCTCGCGCAAGGACAGGGATCCCGGGGAGCTGTTTTTT
>.|TRBV4-2|TRBJ2-3|many
CASSQDGLRTDTQYF
TGTGCCAGCAGCCAAGATGGACTAAGAACAGATACGCAGTATTTT
>.|TRBV13|TRBJ1-2|many
CASSPGNYGYTF
TGTGCCAGCAGCCCCGGGAACTATGGCTACACCTTC
>TRBD1|TRBV28|TRBJ2-3|many
CASSFQGAPGTDTQYF
TGTGCCAGCAGCTTTCAGGGGGCGCCAGGCACAGATACGCAGTATTTT
>.|TRBV24-1|TRBJ2-5|many
CATSEGTPAGTQYF
TGTGCCACCAGTGAAGGGACACCGGCCGGGACCCAGTACTTC
>.|TRBV6-5|TRBJ1-1|many
CASSYSGLRGDTEAFF
TGTGCCAGCAGTTACTCGGGTTTACGAGGGGACACTGAAGCTTTCTTT
>TRBD2|TRBV5-4|TRBJ2-3|many
CASSSTSGSTQYF
TGTGCCAGCAGCTCGACTAGCGGGAGTACGCAGTATTTT
>.|TRBV10-1|TRBJ1-2|many
CASRDSNYGYTF
TGCGCCAGCAGGGACAGCAACTATGGCTACACCTTC